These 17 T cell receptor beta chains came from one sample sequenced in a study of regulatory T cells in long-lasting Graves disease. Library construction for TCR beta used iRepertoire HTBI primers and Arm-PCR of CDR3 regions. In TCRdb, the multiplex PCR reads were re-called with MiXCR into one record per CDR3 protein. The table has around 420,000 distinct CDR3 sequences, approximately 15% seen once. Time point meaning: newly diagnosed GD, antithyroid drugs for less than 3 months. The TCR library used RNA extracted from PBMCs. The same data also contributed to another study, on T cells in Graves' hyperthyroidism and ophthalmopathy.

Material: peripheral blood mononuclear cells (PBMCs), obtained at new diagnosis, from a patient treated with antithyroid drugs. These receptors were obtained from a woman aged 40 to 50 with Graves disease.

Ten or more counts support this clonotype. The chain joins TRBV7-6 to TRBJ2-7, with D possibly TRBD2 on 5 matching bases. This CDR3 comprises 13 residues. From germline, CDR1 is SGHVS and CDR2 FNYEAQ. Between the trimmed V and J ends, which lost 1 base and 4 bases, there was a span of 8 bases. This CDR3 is CASSLEQRYEQYF. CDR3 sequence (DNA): TGTGCCAGCAGCTTAGAACAGCGGTACGAGCAGTACTTC.

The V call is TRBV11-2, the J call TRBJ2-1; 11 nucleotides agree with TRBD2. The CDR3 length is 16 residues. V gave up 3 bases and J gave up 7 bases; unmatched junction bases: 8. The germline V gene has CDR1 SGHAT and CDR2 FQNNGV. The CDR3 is CASSLGTSGQQNEQFF. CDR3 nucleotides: TGTGCCAGCAGCTTGGGGACTAGCGGCCAACAGAATGAGCAGTTCTTC.

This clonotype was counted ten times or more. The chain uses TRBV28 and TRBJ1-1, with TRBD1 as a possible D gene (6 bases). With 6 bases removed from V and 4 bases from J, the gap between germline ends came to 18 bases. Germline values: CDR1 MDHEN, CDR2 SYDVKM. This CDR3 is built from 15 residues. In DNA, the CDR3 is TGTGCCAGCAGCCCAGGGGACCGGGTGGGCACTGAAGCTTTCTTT. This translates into CASSPGDRVGTEAFF.

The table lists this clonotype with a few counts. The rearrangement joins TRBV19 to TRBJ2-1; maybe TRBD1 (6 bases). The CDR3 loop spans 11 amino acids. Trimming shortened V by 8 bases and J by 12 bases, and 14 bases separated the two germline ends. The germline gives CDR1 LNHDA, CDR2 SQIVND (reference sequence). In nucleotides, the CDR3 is TGTGCCAGTCGGGATGGGGGCGTGCAGTTCTTC. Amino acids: CASRDGGVQFF.

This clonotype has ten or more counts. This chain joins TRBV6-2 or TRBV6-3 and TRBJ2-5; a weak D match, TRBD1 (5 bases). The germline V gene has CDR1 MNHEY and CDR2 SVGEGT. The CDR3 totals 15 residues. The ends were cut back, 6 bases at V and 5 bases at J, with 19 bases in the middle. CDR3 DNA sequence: TGTGCCAGCAGCCAGATGTGGACACAAAAGGAGACCCAGTACTTC. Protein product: CASSQMWTQKETQYF.

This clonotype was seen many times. This CDR3 reads CASSPNGPQETQYF. CDR3 in DNA: TGTGCCAGCAGCCCAAACGGGCCCCAAGAGACCCAGTACTTC. The chain links TRBV12-3 or TRBV12-4 to TRBJ2-5; D gene unclear. V shed 6 bases and J shed 1 base, with 12 bases lying between them. This CDR3 comprises 14 residues.

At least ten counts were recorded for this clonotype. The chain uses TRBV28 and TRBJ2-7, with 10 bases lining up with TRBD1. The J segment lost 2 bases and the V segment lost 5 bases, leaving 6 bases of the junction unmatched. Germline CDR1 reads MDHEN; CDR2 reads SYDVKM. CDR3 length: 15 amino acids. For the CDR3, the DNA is TGTGCCAGCAGTCCCCCCGGGACAGGGGCCTACGAGCAGTACTTC. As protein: CASSPPGTGAYEQYF.

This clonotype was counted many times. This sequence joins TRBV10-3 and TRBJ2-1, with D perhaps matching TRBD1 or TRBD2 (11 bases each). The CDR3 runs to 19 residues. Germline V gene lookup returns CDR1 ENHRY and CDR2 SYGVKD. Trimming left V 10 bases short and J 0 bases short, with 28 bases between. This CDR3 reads CATRPGQGGLAVSYNEQFF. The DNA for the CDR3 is TGTGCCACCCGCCCGGGACAGGGGGGACTAGCGGTCTCCTACAATGAGCAGTTCTTC.

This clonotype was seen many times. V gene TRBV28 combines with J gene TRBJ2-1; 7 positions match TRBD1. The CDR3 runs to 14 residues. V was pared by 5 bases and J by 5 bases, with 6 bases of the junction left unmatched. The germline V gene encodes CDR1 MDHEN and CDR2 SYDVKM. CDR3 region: CASSRDSKNNEQFF. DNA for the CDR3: TGTGCCAGCAGTCGGGACAGCAAGAACAATGAGCAGTTCTTC.

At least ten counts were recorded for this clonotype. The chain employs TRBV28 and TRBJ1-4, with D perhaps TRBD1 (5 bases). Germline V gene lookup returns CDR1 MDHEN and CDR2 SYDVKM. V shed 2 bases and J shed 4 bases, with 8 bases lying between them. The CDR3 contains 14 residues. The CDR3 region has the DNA TGTGCCAGCAGTTTAACACAGGATAATGAAAAACTGTTTTTT. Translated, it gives CASSLTQDNEKLFF.

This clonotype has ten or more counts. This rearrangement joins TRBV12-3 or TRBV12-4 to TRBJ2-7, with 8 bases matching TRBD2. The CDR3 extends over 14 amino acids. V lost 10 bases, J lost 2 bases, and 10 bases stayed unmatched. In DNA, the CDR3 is TGTGCCACTAATTACGGGGGGGTTGCCTACGAGCAGTACTTC. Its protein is CATNYGGVAYEQYF.

DNA for the CDR3: TGTGCCAGCAGCTTCCCTACATGGGAGCAGTTCTTC. This encodes CASSFPTWEQFF. V and J are TRBV7-9 and TRBJ2-1, with D unclear. The CDR3 spans 12 residues. In germline, CDR1 is SEHNR, CDR2 FQNEAQ (reference sequence). V was trimmed by 3 bases and J by 10 bases, leaving 10 bases between them.

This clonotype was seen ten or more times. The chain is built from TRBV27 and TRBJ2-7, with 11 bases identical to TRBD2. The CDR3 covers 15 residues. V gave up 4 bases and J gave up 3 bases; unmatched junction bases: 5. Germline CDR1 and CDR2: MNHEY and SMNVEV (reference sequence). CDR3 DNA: TGTGCCAGCAGTTACACTAGCGGGAGCGTCTACGAGCAGTACTTC. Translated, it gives CASSYTSGSVYEQYF.

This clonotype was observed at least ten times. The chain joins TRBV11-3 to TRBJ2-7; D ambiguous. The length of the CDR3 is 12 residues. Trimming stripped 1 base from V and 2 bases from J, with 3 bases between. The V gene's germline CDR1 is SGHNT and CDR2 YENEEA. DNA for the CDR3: TGTGCCAGCAGCTTAGTCCCCTACGAGCAGTACTTC. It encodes CASSLVPYEQYF.

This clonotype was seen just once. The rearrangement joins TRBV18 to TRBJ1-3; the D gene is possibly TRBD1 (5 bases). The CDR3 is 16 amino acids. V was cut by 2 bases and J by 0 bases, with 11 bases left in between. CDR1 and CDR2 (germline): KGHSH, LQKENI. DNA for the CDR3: TGTGCCAGCTCACCATTGGGGCAGCTCTCTGGAAACACCATATATTTT. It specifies CASSPLGQLSGNTIYF.

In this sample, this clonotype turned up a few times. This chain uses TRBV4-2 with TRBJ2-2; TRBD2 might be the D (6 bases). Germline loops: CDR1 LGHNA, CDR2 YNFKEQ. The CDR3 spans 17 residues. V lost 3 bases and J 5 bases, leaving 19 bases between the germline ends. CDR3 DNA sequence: TGTGCCAGCAGCCACCCCGTGTTCGCAGCGGGTACCGGGGAGCTGTTTTTT. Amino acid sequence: CASSHPVFAAGTGELFF.

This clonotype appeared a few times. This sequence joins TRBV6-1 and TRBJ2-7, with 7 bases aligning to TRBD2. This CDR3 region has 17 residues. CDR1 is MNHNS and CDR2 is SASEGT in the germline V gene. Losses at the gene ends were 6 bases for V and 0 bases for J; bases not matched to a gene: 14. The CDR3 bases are TGTGCCAGCAGCCACCCTTCGGAGCGGGGAAACTCCTACGAGCAGTACTTC. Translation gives CASSHPSERGNSYEQYF.